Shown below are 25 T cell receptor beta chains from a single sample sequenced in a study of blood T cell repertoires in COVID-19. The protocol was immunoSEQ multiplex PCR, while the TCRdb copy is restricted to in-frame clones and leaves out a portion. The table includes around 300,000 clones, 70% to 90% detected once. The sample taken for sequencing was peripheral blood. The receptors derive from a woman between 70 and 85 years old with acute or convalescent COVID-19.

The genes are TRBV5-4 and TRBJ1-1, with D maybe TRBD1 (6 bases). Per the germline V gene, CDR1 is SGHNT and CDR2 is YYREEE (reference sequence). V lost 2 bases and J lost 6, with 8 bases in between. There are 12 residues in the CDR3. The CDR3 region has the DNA TGTGCCAGCAGCTTACAGGGCGCTGAAGCTTTCTTT. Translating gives CASSLQGAEAFF.

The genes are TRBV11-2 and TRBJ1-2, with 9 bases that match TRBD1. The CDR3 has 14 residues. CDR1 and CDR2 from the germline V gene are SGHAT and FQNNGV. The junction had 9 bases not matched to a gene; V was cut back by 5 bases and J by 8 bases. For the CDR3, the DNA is TGTGCCAGCAGCCCCTTCGGGACAGGGTTAGGCTACACCTTC. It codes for CASSPFGTGLGYTF.

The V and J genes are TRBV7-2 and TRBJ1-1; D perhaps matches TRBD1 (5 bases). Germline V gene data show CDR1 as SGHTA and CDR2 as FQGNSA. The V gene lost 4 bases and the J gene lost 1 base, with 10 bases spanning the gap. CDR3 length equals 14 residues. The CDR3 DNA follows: TGTGCCAGCAGCTCCTGGGGCGGGAACACTGAAGCTTTCTTT. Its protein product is CASSSWGGNTEAFF.

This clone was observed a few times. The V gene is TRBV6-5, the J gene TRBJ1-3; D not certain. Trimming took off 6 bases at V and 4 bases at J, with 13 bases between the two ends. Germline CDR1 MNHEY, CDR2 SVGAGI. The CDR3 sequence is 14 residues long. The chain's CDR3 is CASSAGEHGNTIYF. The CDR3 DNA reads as TGTGCCAGCAGCGCCGGGGAGCACGGAAACACCATATATTTT.

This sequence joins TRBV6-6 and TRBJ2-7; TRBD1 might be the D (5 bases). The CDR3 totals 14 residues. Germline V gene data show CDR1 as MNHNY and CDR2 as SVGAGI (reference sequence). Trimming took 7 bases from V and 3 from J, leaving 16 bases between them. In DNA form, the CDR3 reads TGTGCCAGCACTCCTAAAGGTCAGGGCTACGAGCAGTACTTC. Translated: CASTPKGQGYEQYF.

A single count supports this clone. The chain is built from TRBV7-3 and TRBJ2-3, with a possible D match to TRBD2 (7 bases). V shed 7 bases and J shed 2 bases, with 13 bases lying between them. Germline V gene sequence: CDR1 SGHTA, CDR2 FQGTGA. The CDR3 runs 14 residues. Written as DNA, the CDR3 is TGTGCCAGCACCTTGGGGGGGGCCACAGATACGCAGTATTTT. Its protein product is CASTLGGATDTQYF.

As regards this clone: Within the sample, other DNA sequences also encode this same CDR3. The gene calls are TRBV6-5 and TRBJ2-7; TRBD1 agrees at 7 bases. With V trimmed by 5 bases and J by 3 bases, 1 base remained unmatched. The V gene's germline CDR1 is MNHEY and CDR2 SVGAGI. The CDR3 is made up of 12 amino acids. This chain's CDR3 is CASSRQGYEQYF. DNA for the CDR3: TGTGCCAGCAGTCGACAGGGCTACGAGCAGTACTTC.

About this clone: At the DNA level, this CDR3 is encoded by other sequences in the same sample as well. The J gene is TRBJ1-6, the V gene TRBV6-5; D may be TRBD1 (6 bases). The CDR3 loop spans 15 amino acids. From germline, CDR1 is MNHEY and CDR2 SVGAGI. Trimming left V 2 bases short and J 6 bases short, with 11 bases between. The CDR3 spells CASSYDTGSNSPLHF. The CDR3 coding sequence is TGTGCCAGCAGTTACGATACAGGGAGTAATTCACCCCTCCACTTT.

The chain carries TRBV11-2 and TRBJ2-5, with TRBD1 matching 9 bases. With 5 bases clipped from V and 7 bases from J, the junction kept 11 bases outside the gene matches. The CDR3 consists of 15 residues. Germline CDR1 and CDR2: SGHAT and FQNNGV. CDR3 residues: CASSPDRGEGGTQYF. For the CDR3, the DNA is TGTGCCAGCAGCCCAGACAGGGGGGAAGGGGGGACCCAGTACTTC. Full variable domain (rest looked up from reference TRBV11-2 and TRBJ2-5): EAGVAQSPRYKIIEKRQSVAFWCNPISGHATLYWYQQILGQGPKLLIQFQNNGVVDDSQLPKDRFSAERLKGVDSTLKIQPAKLEDSAVYLCASSPDRGEGGTQYFGPGTRLLVL.

Here the CDR3 DNA reads TGCGCCAGCAGCTGGGGGACTCCGGGGGTAGAGACCCAGTACTTC. Amino acids: CASSWGTPGVETQYF. The rearrangement uses TRBV5-1 and TRBJ2-5, with a weak D call TRBD2 (6 bases). Germline V gene sequence: CDR1 SGHRS, CDR2 YFSETQ. V lost 3 bases, J lost 4 bases, and 16 bases lay in between. The CDR3 is made up of 15 amino acids.

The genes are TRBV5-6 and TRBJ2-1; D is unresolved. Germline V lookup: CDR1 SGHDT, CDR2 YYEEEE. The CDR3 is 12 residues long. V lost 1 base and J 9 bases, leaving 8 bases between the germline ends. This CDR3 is CASSLSGFEQFF. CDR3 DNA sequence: TGTGCCAGCAGCTTGTCGGGTTTTGAGCAGTTCTTC.

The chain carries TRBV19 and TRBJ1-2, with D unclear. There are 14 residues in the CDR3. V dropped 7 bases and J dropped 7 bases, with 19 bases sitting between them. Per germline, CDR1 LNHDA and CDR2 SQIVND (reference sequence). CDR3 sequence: CASTADGIRGGYTF. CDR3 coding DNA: TGTGCCAGTACCGCGGACGGGATTCGCGGTGGCTACACCTTC.

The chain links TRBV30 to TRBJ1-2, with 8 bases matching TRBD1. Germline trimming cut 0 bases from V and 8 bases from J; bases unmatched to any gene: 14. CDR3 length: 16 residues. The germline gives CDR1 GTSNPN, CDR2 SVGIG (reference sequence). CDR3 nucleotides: TGTGCCTGGAGTGTTGCGGGACAGGTTGGGGAGGAAGGCTACACCTTC. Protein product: CAWSVAGQVGEEGYTF.

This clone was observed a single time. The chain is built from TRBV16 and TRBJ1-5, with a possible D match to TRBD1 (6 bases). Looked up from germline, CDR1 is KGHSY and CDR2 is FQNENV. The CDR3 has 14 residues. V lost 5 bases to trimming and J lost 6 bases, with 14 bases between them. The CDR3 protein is CASSTGKSSQPQHF. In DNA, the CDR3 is TGTGCCAGCAGCACAGGGAAGAGTAGTCAGCCCCAGCATTTT.

The DNA of the CDR3 is TGCGCCAGCAGCTTGGGGACAACTAACTATGGCTACACCTTC. Translating gives CASSLGTTNYGYTF. The V call is TRBV5-1, the J call TRBJ1-2, with a possible D match to TRBD1 (5 bases). The CDR3 sequence is 14 residues long. Germline V CDR1 and CDR2: SGHRS, YFSETQ. The V end lost 0 bases, the J end lost 0 bases, and 6 bases lay between the germline ends. The full variable domain, completed using reference TRBV5-1 and TRBJ1-2, is KAGVTQTPRYLIKTRGQQVTLSCSPISGHRSVSWYQQTPGQGLQFLFEYFSETQRNKGNFPGRFSGRQFSNSRSEMNVSTLELGDSALYLCASSLGTTNYGYTFGSGTRLTVV.

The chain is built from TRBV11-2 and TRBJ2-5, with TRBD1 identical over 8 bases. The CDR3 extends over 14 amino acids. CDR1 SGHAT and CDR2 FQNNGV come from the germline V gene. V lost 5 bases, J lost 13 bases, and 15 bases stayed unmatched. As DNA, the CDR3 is TGTGCCAGCAGCCCCTGGACAGGGAACGCGGTCGCGTACTTC. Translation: CASSPWTGNAVAYF. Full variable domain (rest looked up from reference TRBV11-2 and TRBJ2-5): EAGVAQSPRYKIIEKRQSVAFWCNPISGHATLYWYQQILGQGPKLLIQFQNNGVVDDSQLPKDRFSAERLKGVDSTLKIQPAKLEDSAVYLCASSPWTGNAVAYFGPGTRLLVL.

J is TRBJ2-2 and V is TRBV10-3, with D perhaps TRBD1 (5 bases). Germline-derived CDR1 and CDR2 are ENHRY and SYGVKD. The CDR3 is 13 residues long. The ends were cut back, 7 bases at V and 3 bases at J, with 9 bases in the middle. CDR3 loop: CAIKGQDTGELFF. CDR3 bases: TGTGCCATCAAGGGGCAGGACACCGGGGAGCTGTTTTTT.

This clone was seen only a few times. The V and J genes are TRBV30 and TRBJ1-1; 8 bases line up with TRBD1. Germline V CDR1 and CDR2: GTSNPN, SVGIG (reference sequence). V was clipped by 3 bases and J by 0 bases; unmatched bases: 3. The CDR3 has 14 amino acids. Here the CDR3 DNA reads TGTGCCTGGAGCCTGGGACAGGTGAACACTGAAGCTTTCTTT. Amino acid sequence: CAWSLGQVNTEAFF.

The CDR3 DNA is TGTGCCAGCAGCCTCCAGGGGAAGGGCAGCTACACCTTC. It translates to CASSLQGKGSYTF. The chain recombines TRBV3-1 (or the pseudogene TRBV3-2) with TRBJ1-2, with D tentatively TRBD1 (6 bases). Germline V gene lookup returns CDR1 LGHDT and CDR2 YNNKEL (reference sequence). Deletions cut 4 bases from V and 9 bases from J, with 15 bases between. This CDR3 has 13 amino acids.

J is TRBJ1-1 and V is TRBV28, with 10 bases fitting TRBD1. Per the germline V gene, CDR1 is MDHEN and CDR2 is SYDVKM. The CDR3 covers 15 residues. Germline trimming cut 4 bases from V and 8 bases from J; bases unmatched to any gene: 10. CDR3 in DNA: TGTGCCAGCAGTTCGCGGACAGGGGGGCGATCGGAAGCTTTCTTT. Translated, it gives CASSSRTGGRSEAFF.

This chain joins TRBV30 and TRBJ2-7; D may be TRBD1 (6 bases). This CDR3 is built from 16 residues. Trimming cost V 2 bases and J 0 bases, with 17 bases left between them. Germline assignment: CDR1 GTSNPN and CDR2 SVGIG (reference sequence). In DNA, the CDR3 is TGTGCCTGGAGTCATCCGGGGACATTGACCTCCTACGAGCAGTACTTC. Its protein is CAWSHPGTLTSYEQYF.

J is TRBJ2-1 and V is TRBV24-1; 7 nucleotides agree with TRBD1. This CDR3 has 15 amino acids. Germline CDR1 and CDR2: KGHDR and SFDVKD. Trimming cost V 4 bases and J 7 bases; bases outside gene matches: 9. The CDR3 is CATSDPGTAANEQFF. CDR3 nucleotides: TGTGCCACCAGTGACCCCGGGACAGCGGCTAATGAGCAGTTCTTC.

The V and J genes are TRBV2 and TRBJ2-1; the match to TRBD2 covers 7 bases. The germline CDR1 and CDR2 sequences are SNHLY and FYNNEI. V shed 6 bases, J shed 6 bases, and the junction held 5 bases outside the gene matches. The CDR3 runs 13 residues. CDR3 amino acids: CASSTGTINEQFF. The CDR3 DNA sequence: TGTGCCAGCAGCACCGGGACTATCAATGAGCAGTTCTTC. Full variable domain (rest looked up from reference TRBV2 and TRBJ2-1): EPEVTQTPSHQVTQMGQEVILRCVPISNHLYFYWYRQILGQKVEFLVSFYNNEISEKSEIFDDQFSVERPDGSNFTLKIRSTKLEDSAMYFCASSTGTINEQFFGPGTRLTVL.

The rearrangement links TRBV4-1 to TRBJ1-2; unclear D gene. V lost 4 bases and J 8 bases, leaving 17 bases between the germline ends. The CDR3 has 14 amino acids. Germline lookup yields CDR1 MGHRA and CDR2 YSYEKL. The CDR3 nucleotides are TGCGCCAGCAGCCCGGCGGTATCGTTATGGGGCTACACCTTC. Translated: CASSPAVSLWGYTF.

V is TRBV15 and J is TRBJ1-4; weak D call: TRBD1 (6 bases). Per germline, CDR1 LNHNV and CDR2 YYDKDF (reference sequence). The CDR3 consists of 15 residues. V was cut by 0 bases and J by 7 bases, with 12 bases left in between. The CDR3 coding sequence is TGTGCCACCAGCAGAGATCGAACAGGGACTGAAAAACTGTTTTTT. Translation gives CATSRDRTGTEKLFF.